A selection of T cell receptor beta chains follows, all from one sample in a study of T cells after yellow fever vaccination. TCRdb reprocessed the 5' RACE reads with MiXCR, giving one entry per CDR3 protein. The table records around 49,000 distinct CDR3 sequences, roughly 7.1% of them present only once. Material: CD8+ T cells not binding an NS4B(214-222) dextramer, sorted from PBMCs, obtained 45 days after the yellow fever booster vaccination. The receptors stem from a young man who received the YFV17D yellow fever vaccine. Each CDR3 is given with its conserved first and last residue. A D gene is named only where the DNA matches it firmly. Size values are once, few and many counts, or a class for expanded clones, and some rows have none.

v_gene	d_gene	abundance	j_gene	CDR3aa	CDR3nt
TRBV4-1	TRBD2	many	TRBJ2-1	CASSQEGLAIEQFF	TGCGCCAGCAGCCAAGAGGGACTAGCCATAGAGCAGTTCTTC
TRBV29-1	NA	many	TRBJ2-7	CSVVGTKPYEQYF	TGCAGCGTTGTAGGGACAAAACCCTACGAGCAGTACTTC
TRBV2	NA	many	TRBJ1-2	CASSERRGTEGYGYTF	TGTGCCAGCAGTGAAAGGCGTGGTACAGAAGGCTATGGCTACACCTTC
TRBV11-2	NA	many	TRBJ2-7	CASSLVGYEQYF	TGTGCCAGCAGCTTAGTGGGGTACGAGCAGTACTTC
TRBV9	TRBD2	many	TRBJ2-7	CASSPKLAGSYEQYF	TGTGCCAGCAGCCCCAAACTAGCGGGGTCCTACGAGCAGTACTTC
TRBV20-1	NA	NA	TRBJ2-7	CSASLPGDSYEQYF	TGCAGTGCTAGCCTCCCAGGGGATTCTTACGAGCAGTACTTC
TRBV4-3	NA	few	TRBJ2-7	CASSQDSADNEQYF	TGCGCCAGCAGCCAAGATTCTGCCGACAACGAGCAGTACTTC
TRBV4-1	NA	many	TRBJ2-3	CASSLRTDNSDTQYF	TGCGCCAGCAGCCTCCGGACAGATAATTCAGATACGCAGTATTTT
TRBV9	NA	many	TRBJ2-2	CASRDGTAGELFF	TGTGCCAGCAGAGACGGGACCGCCGGGGAGCTGTTTTTT
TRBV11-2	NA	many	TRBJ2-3	CASSLILSSTDTQYF	TGTGCCAGCAGCTTAATTCTATCAAGCACAGATACGCAGTATTTT